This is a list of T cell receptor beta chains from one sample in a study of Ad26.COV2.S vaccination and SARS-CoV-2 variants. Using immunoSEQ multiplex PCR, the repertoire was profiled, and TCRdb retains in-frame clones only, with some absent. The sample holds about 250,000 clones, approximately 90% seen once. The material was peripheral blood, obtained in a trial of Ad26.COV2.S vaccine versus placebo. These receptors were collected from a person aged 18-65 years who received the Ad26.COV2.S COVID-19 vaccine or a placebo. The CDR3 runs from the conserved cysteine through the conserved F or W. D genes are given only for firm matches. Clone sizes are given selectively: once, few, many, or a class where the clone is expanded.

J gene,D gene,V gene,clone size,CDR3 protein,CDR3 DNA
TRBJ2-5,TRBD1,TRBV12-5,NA,CASGSPSGGRERETQYF,TGTGCTAGTGGTTCACCATCAGGGGGCAGGGAGCGGGAGACCCAGTACTTC
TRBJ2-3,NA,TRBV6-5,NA,CASSMRGTDTQYF,TGTGCCAGCAGTATGAGGGGCACAGATACGCAGTATTTT
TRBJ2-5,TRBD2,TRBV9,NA,CASSGLAGGQETQYF,TGTGCCAGCAGCGGACTAGCGGGGGGGCAAGAGACCCAGTACTTC
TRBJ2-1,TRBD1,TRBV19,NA,CASTRGRSYNEQFF,TGTGCCAGTACCAGGGGGCGTTCCTACAATGAGCAGTTCTTC
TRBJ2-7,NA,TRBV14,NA,CASSQTSYEQYF,TGTGCCAGCAGCCAAACGTCCTACGAGCAGTACTTC
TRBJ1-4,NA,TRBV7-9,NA,CASSLGGGLGEKLFF,TGTGCCAGCAGCTTAGGGGGCGGCTTAGGTGAAAAACTGTTTTTT
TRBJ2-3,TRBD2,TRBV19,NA,CASSTGLAGGRTQYF,TGTGCCAGTAGTACGGGACTAGCGGGGGGGCGGACGCAGTATTTT
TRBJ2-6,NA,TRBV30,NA,CAWSVMSVPGANVLTF,TGTGCCTGGAGTGTAATGTCGGTACCTGGGGCCAACGTCCTGACTTTC
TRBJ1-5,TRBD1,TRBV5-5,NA,CASSRDRGNQPQHF,TGTGCCAGCAGTCGGGACAGGGGCAATCAGCCCCAGCATTTT
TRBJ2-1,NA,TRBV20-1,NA,CSAALDGEQFF,TGCAGTGCTGCTCTGGACGGAGAGCAGTTCTTC
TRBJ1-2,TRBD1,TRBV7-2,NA,CASSLEGATPYGYTF,TGTGCCAGCAGCTTAGAGGGGGCGACACCCTATGGCTACACCTTC
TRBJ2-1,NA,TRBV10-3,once,CAISLSDPGRDEQFF,TGTGCCATCAGTTTGAGCGACCCCGGGCGGGATGAGCAGTTCTTC